This T cell receptor (beta chain) was retrieved from a study of regulatory T cells in long-lasting Graves disease. Looking at the study overall: Graves' patients, diagnosed recently, had received antithyroid drugs under 3 months.

Trimming removed 3 bases from V and 0 bases from J, with 12 bases in between. Germline V gene lookup returns CDR1 LGHNT and CDR2 FRNRAP. This CDR3 comprises 16 residues. The time point was: newly diagnosed GD, antithyroid drugs for less than 3 months. From RNA extracted from PBMCs, the TCR library was made. Through Arm-PCR of CDR3 regions and iRepertoire HTBI primers, TCR beta libraries were built. TCRdb used MiXCR to reprocess the multiplex PCR reads, holding one entry per CDR3 protein. The sample yields about 430,000 distinct CDR3 sequences, roughly 15% seen once. In its sample, this clonotype was seen many times. Another study also made use of these data, one on T cells in Graves' hyperthyroidism and ophthalmopathy.

This clonotype originated in a woman in her forties with Graves disease. This chain uses TRBV12-5 with TRBJ2-1; D may correspond to TRBD1 or TRBD2 (5 bases each). The specimen was peripheral blood mononuclear cells (PBMCs), collected at new diagnosis, from a patient treated with antithyroid drugs. This CDR3 is CASGFGAESSYNEQFF. The CDR3 DNA follows: TGTGCTAGTGGTTTCGGGGCGGAGAGCTCCTACAATGAGCAGTTCTTC.